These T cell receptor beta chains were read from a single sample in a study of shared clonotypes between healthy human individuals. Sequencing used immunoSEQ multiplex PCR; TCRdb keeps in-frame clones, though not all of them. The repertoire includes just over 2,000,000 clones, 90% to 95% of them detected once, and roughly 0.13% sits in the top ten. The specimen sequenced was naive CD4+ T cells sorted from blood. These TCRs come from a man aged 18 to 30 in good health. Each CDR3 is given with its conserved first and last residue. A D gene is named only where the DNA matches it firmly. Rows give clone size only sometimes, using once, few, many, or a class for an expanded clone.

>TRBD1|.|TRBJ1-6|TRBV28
CASSFSPLTGGNSPLHF
TGTGCCAGCAGTTTTTCCCCCCTGACAGGGGGCAATTCACCCCTCCACTTT
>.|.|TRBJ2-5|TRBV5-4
CASSHIAGNQETQYF
TGTGCCAGCAGCCACATCGCGGGGAACCAAGAGACCCAGTACTTC
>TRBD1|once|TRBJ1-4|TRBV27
CASRPDRDLSEKLFF
TGTGCCAGTCGACCCGACAGGGATTTAAGTGAAAAACTGTTTTTT
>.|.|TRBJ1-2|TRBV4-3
CASSQDGYNYGYTF
TGCGCCAGCAGCCAAGACGGTTACAACTATGGCTACACCTTC
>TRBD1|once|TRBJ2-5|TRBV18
CASSPKGQGRGETQYF
TGTGCCAGCTCACCAAAAGGACAGGGCCGAGGCGAGACCCAGTACTTC
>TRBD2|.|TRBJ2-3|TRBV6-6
CASSTGTSFSF
TGTGCCAGCAGTACCGGGACTAGTTTCAGTTTT
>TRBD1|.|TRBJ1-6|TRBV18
CASSPDREYSPLHF
TGTGCCAGCTCACCAGACAGGGAATATTCACCCCTCCACTTT
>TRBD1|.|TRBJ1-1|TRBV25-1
CASSETGGKNTEAFF
TGTGCCAGCAGTGAGACAGGGGGGAAGAACACTGAAGCTTTCTTT
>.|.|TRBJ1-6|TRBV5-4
CASSLGQTNSPLHF
TGTGCCAGCAGCTTGGGGCAAACCAATTCACCCCTCCACTTT
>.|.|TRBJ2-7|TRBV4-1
CASSPSLLMGYEQYF
TGCGCCAGCAGCCCCTCTCTCCTAATGGGCTACGAGCAGTACTTC
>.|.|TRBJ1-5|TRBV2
CASSAGQRRQPQHF
TGTGCCAGCAGTGCGGGACAAAGGCGTCAGCCCCAGCATTTT
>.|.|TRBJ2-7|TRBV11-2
CASTTGTFYEQYF
TGTGCCAGCACCACAGGGACATTCTACGAGCAGTACTTC
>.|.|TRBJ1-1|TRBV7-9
CASSRQNSPNTEAFF
TGTGCCAGCAGCCGCCAAAACAGCCCGAACACTGAAGCTTTCTTT
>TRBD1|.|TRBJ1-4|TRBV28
CASSFQTGGRGEKLFF
TGTGCCAGCAGTTTCCAGACAGGGGGCCGTGGTGAAAAACTGTTTTTT
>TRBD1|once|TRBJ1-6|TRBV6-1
CASGDRWGSPLHF
TGTGCCAGCGGGGACAGGTGGGGTTCACCCCTCCACTTT